The entry that follows covers one T cell receptor beta chain sequence. This sample stems from a study of T cells expressing NK-cell markers. Study-wide background: Sequencing of TCR beta repertoires drew on sorted CD3+CD56+NKG2C+, CD3+CD56+NKG2C- and CD3+CD56-NKG2C+ T cells.

TCRdb derives one entry per CDR3 protein from the 5' RACE reads, leaving out DNA. The sample has about 150,000 distinct CDR3 sequences; the top ten hold roughly 21%. The CDR3 loop spans 14 amino acids. Germline V CDR1 and CDR2: MNHNS, SASEGT. The chain carries TRBV6-1 and TRBJ1-2; TCRdb's D call, TRBD1, is unchecked because there is no DNA. This receptor was obtained from a man between 18 and 69 years old in good health. Sample: blood T cells: a sorted CD56 or NKG2C T cell subset, CD4+ or CD8+ T cells, or bulk PBMC T cells (not recorded which). This chain's CDR3 is CASRMPGQVYGYTF.